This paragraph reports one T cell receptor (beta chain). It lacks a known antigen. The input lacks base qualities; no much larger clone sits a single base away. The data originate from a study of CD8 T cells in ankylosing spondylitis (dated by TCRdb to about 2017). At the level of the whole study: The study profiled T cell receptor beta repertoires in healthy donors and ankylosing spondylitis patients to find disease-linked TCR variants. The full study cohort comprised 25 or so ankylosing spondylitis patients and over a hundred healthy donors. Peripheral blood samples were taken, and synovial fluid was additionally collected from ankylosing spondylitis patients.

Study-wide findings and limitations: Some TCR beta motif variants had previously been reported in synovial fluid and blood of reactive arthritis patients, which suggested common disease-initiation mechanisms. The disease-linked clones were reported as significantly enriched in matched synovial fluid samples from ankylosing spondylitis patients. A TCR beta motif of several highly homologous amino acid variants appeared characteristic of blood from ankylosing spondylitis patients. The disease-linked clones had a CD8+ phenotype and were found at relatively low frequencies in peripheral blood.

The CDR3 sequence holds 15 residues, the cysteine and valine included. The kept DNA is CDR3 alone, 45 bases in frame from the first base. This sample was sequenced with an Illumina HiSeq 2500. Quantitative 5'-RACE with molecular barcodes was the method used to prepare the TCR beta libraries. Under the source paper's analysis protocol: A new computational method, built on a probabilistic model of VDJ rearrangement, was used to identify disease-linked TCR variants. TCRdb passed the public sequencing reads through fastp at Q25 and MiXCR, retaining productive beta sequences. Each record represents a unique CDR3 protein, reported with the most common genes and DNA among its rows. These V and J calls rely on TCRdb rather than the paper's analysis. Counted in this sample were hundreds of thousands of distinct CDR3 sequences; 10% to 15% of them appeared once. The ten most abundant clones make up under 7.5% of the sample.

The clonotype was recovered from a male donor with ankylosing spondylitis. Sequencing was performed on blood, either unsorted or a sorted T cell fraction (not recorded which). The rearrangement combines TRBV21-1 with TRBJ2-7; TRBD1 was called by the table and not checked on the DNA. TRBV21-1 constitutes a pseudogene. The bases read TGTGCCAGCAGCAAAGGGGAACAGGTTGACTACGAGCAGTACGTC. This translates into CASSKGEQVDYEQYV.